A single sample is the source of the 4 T cell receptor beta chains below, sequenced in a study of T-cell memory formation after mild COVID-19. Via MiXCR, TCRdb re-called the 5' RACE reads, giving one row per CDR3 protein. The sample yields hundreds of thousands of distinct CDR3 sequences, around 27% seen once. The specimen was PBMCs or a T cell subset sorted from them (not recorded which). Receptor source: an adult woman who had mild COVID-19 (a few samples of this study predate the infection). Cell type and time point are not known.

This chain joins TRBV12-3 or TRBV12-4 and TRBJ1-1; D not certain. This CDR3 is built from 15 residues. The ends were cut back, 4 bases at V and 2 bases at J, with 14 bases in the middle. The CDR3 is CASSSTLRVNTEAFF. Written as DNA, the CDR3 is TGTGCCAGCAGTTCCACTCTGAGGGTAAACACTGAAGCTTTCTTT.

This clonotype has more than one count but fewer than ten. For the CDR3, the DNA is TGTGCCACCAGCATACGGACTAGACCGGAGACCCAGTACTTC. Its protein product is CATSIRTRPETQYF. The V call is TRBV15, the J call TRBJ2-5; 7 bases line up with TRBD2. Trimming cost V 4 bases and J 5 bases; bases outside gene matches: 7. This CDR3 spans 14 amino acids. From germline, CDR1 is LNHNV and CDR2 YYDKDF (reference sequence).

This chain connects TRBV15 to TRBJ1-5; D ambiguous. Trimming shortened V by 0 bases and J by 7 bases, and 10 bases separated the two germline ends. Germline V lookup: CDR1 LNHNV, CDR2 YYDKDF (reference sequence). The CDR3 loop spans 14 amino acids. The CDR3 is CATSRDRSGQPQHF. As DNA, the CDR3 is TGTGCCACCAGCAGAGATCGAAGCGGACAGCCCCAGCATTTT.

This clonotype was picked up a small number of times. CDR3 residues: CSARRALGPRGSGELFF. The CDR3 nucleotides are TGCAGTGCTAGACGAGCCCTCGGTCCCAGGGGCTCCGGGGAGCTGTTTTTT. This chain joins TRBV20-1 and TRBJ2-2; a possible D gene is TRBD1 (6 bases). Germline V gene data show CDR1 as DFQATT and CDR2 as SNEGSKA (reference sequence). V shed 2 bases and J shed 6 bases, with 22 bases lying between them. This CDR3 spans 17 amino acids.